This passage covers 25 T cell receptor beta chains from one sample sequenced in a study of a mutant IDH1 vaccine in newly diagnosed glioma. The table came from immunoSEQ multiplex PCR; TCRdb's copy has only in-frame clones and leaves some out. The data show tens of thousands of clones, with 75% to 90% seen just once and over 0.7% held by the top ten. The time point is: week 23, last vaccination. With topical imiquimod, each dose of the vaccine consisted of 300 ug of mutant IDH1 20-mer peptide. Their specific antigens are unknown. The sample in question was PBMCs, obtained from a glioma patient whose treatment included an IDH1 peptide vaccine. The receptors stem from a woman aged 45-65 years with glioma.

The V and J genes are TRBV6-5 and TRBJ2-5, with TRBD1 matching over 8 bases. Trimming took 2 bases from V and 4 from J; bases not matched to a gene: 3. The CDR3 has 14 residues. CDR1 is MNHEY, CDR2 SVGAGI, per germline. CDR3 nucleotide sequence: TGTGCCAGCAGTTACCCCGGGACAGGAGAGACCCAGTACTTC. Translated: CASSYPGTGETQYF.

This chain links TRBV11-1 with TRBJ2-1, with 7 bases aligning to TRBD1. From germline, CDR1 is SGHAT and CDR2 FQDESV (reference sequence). The CDR3 length is 15 residues. V shed 6 bases and J 2 bases; nucleotides not matched to a gene: 7. The CDR3 is CASSYRTGPYNEQFF. CDR3 DNA: TGTGCCAGCAGTTATAGGACAGGTCCCTACAATGAGCAGTTCTTC.

This chain connects TRBV27 to TRBJ1-4; D unclear. Germline V lookup: CDR1 MNHEY, CDR2 SMNVEV (reference sequence). The CDR3 length is 14 residues. The V end lost 5 bases, the J end lost 7 bases, and 14 bases lay between the germline ends. CDR3 sequence (DNA): TGTGCCAGCAGTAGAAGTCCATGGGGTGAAAAACTGTTTTTT. This sequence encodes CASSRSPWGEKLFF.

The rearrangement links TRBV27 to TRBJ2-5; D not certain. Looked up from germline, CDR1 is MNHEY and CDR2 is SMNVEV (reference sequence). This CDR3 comprises 14 residues. Trimming removed 2 bases from V and 4 bases from J, with 11 bases in between. CDR3 DNA: TGTGCCAGCAGTTTAACGGCCAGGCCAGAGACCCAGTACTTC. This gives the protein CASSLTARPETQYF.

V gene TRBV7-6 combines with J gene TRBJ1-5; D may be TRBD1 (6 bases). CDR3 length: 13 residues. The germline CDR1 and CDR2 sequences are SGHVS and FNYEAQ. V was trimmed by 5 bases and J by 5 bases, leaving 10 bases between them. CDR3 in amino acids: CASSADSYQPQHF. CDR3 DNA: TGTGCCAGCAGCGCGGACAGCTATCAGCCCCAGCATTTT. Filled out from reference TRBV7-6 and TRBJ1-5, the complete variable domain reads GAGVSQSPRYKVTKRGQDVALRCDPISGHVSLYWYRQALGQGPEFLTYFNYEAQQDKSGLPNDRFSAERPEGSISTLTIQRTEQRDSAMYRCASSADSYQPQHFGDGTRLSIL.

V usage is TRBV6-6 and J usage is TRBJ1-1; D is uncertain. The CDR3 sequence is 13 residues long. Per the germline V gene, CDR1 is MNHNY and CDR2 is SVGAGI (reference sequence). With 5 bases removed from V and 5 bases from J, the gap between germline ends came to 12 bases. The CDR3 nucleotides are TGTGCCAGCAGTCCCCCGGAGAGGACTGAAGCTTTCTTT. Its translation is CASSPPERTEAFF.

The CDR3 sequence is CASSPPAEPQETQYF. DNA for the CDR3: TGTGCCAGCAGCCCCCCAGCGGAGCCCCAAGAGACCCAGTACTTC. The V and J genes are TRBV9 and TRBJ2-5; possibly TRBD2 for D (5 bases). This CDR3 has 15 residues. Trimming shortened V by 4 bases and J by 1 base, and 14 bases separated the two germline ends. Germline CDR1 reads SGDLS; CDR2 reads YYNGEE. Looking up the rest from reference TRBV9 and TRBJ2-5 gives the full variable domain: DSGVTQTPKHLITATGQRVTLRCSPRSGDLSVYWYQQSLDQGLQFLIQYYNGEERAKGNILERFSAQQFPDLHSELNLSSLELGDSALYFCASSPPAEPQETQYFGPGTRLLVL.

The chain uses TRBV7-2 and TRBJ1-2; D is unclear. The V gene's germline CDR1 is SGHTA and CDR2 FQGNSA. V shed 1 base and J shed 2 bases, with 8 bases lying between them. The length of the CDR3 is 14 residues. The CDR3 here is CASSLVGGNYGYTF. Here the CDR3 DNA reads TGTGCCAGCAGCTTAGTCGGCGGGAACTATGGCTACACCTTC.

This sequence joins TRBV6-1 and TRBJ1-5, with D maybe TRBD1 (5 bases). CDR1 and CDR2 from the germline V gene are MNHNS and SASEGT. The CDR3 length is 14 residues. With 4 bases removed from V and 5 bases from J, the gap between germline ends came to 12 bases. CDR3 bases: TGTGCCAGCAGTGCTCGGACAAAAGATCAGCCCCAGCATTTT. Its protein is CASSARTKDQPQHF.

The chain is built from TRBV14 and TRBJ2-3; no definite D call. The V and J ends lost 3 bases and 0 bases respectively, with 16 bases between them. Germline CDR1 reads SGHDN; CDR2 reads FVKESK. There are 17 residues in the CDR3. CDR3 nucleotides: TGTGCCAGCAGCCACGGACCAACAAGTCTTAGCACAGATACGCAGTATTTT. It encodes CASSHGPTSLSTDTQYF.

The J gene is TRBJ1-3, the V gene TRBV2; 9 bases line up with TRBD1. There are 15 residues in the CDR3. V lost 8 bases to trimming and J lost 2 bases; unmatched junction nucleotides: 7. Germline lookup yields CDR1 SNHLY and CDR2 FYNNEI. CDR3 DNA: TGTGCCAGCGGGCCCGGGACAGGGACTGGAAACACCATATATTTT. Amino acids: CASGPGTGTGNTIYF.

The rearrangement uses TRBV10-3 and TRBJ2-2; D possibly corresponds to TRBD2 (6 bases). V dropped 11 bases and J dropped 6 bases, with 22 bases sitting between them. The CDR3 has 15 residues. Germline V gene sequence: CDR1 ENHRY, CDR2 SYGVKD. The CDR3 sequence: CALGSGLAEAGELFF. The CDR3 DNA reads as TGTGCCTTGGGTTCGGGACTCGCAGAGGCCGGGGAGCTGTTTTTT.

The chain carries TRBV7-9 and TRBJ1-5; D ambiguous. This CDR3 is 15 amino acids long. Germline V gives CDR1 SEHNR, CDR2 FQNEAQ (reference sequence). The germline V and J ends were trimmed by 1 base and 0 bases, with 7 bases remaining between them. CDR3 region: CASSLGGFSNQPQHF. CDR3 nucleotide sequence: TGTGCCAGCAGCTTAGGCGGTTTTAGCAATCAGCCCCAGCATTTT.

CDR3 amino acids: CASSVGQGGTEAFF. In DNA, the CDR3 is TGTGCCAGCAGTGTAGGACAGGGGGGCACTGAAGCTTTCTTT. The rearrangement uses TRBV2 and TRBJ1-1; 10 positions agree with TRBD1. Germline-derived CDR1 and CDR2 are SNHLY and FYNNEI. The V segment lost 4 bases and the J segment 4 bases; nucleotides outside the gene matches: 3. The CDR3 contains 14 residues.

V usage is TRBV28 and J usage is TRBJ2-1; 10 positions match TRBD1. The length of the CDR3 is 15 residues. Per the germline V gene, CDR1 is MDHEN and CDR2 is SYDVKM. J gave up 4 bases and V 5 bases, and 5 bases lay outside the gene matches. CDR3 in DNA: TGTGCCAGCAGTCTACCGGGACAGGGGTACAATGAGCAGTTCTTC. This gives the protein CASSLPGQGYNEQFF.

The V and J genes are TRBV9 and TRBJ2-2; 10 bases line up with TRBD2. Germline lookup yields CDR1 SGDLS and CDR2 YYNGEE. The CDR3 sequence is 16 residues long. With V trimmed by 5 bases and J by 7 bases, 11 bases remained unmatched. This chain's CDR3 is CASSLLGTSVSGELFF. CDR3 bases: TGTGCCAGCAGTCTCTTGGGGACTAGCGTTAGCGGGGAGCTGTTTTTT.

This sequence joins TRBV10-2 and TRBJ2-2; 8 bases agree with TRBD2. The V segment lost 5 bases and the J segment 4 bases; nucleotides outside the gene matches: 6. Per the germline V gene, CDR1 is WSHSY and CDR2 is SAAADI. The CDR3 has 15 residues. CDR3 residues: CASSSGSGTTGELFF. CDR3 in DNA: TGCGCCAGCAGTAGCGGGAGTGGTACCACCGGGGAGCTGTTTTTT.

CDR3 sequence reads: CASGRASTDTQYF. The CDR3 DNA sequence: TGTGCCAGCGGGAGGGCTAGCACAGATACGCAGTATTTT. The rearrangement joins TRBV7-9 to TRBJ2-3, with 7 bases matching TRBD2. Looked up from germline, CDR1 is SEHNR and CDR2 is FQNEAQ (reference sequence). CDR3 length equals 13 residues. After removal of 8 bases from V and 0 bases from J, the junction contained 2 bases not matched to a gene.

In its sample, this clone was seen once. The rearrangement links TRBV19 to TRBJ1-5; 8 bases agree with TRBD1. CDR3 size: 15 residues. Germline values: CDR1 LNHDA, CDR2 SQIVND (reference sequence). Germline trimming cut 4 bases from V and 6 bases from J; bases unmatched to any gene: 8. The CDR3 protein is CASSRPGGILQPQHF. CDR3 nucleotide sequence: TGTGCCAGTAGTAGACCAGGGGGCATTCTTCAGCCCCAGCATTTT. The variable domain in full, with the rest retrieved from reference TRBV19 and TRBJ1-5, is DGGITQSPKYLFRKEGQNVTLSCEQNLNHDAMYWYRQDPGQGLRLIYYSQIVNDFQKGDIAEGYSVSREKKESFPLTVTSAQKNPTAFYLCASSRPGGILQPQHFGDGTRLSIL.

V is TRBV30 and J is TRBJ1-5, with D tentatively TRBD1 (5 bases). Trimming pared 0 bases from V and 2 bases from J, leaving 14 bases between. Germline V lookup: CDR1 GTSNPN, CDR2 SVGIG (reference sequence). The CDR3 has 16 residues. The CDR3 DNA reads TGTGCCTGGAGTGTAGTAGGGAGGGGTGGCAATCAGCCCCAGCATTTT. This sequence encodes CAWSVVGRGGNQPQHF.

The V call is TRBV28, the J call TRBJ2-7; 10 bases line up with TRBD2. There are 17 residues in the CDR3. The V gene's germline CDR1 is MDHEN and CDR2 SYDVKM. Trimming removed 7 bases from V and 2 bases from J; junction bases left unmatched: 14. The CDR3, as DNA: TGTGCCAGCACCGACGGCTCTCTAGCGGGGGCCGCCTACGAGCAGTACTTC. This gives the protein CASTDGSLAGAAYEQYF.

The chain couples TRBV7-9 to TRBJ2-4, with a possible D match to TRBD1 (5 bases). CDR1 is SEHNR and CDR2 is FQNEAQ in the germline V gene (reference sequence). V lost 6 bases, J lost 0 bases, and 6 bases lay in between. CDR3 length: 13 amino acids. DNA for the CDR3: TGTGCCAGCAGGGGGCCAGCCAAAAACATTCAGTACTTC. As protein: CASRGPAKNIQYF.

V is TRBV9 and J is TRBJ2-7; 10 bases agree with TRBD2. The V and J ends lost 2 bases and 3 bases, in that order; junction bases with no gene match: 2. Looked up from germline, CDR1 is SGDLS and CDR2 is YYNGEE. The CDR3 is 14 amino acids. CDR3 DNA sequence: TGTGCCAGCAGCGTGGCTAGCGGGAGCTACGAGCAGTACTTC. Protein: CASSVASGSYEQYF.

The V call is TRBV5-1, the J call TRBJ2-5; 7 bases match TRBD2. Germline-derived CDR1 and CDR2 are SGHRS and YFSETQ. The trim removed 0 bases at V and 5 bases at J, leaving 4 bases unmatched. The CDR3 has 14 amino acids. The CDR3 DNA sequence: TGCGCCAGCAGCTTGGGGGGAGGGTCTGAGACCCAGTACTTC. Translating it yields CASSLGGGSETQYF. The full variable domain, with the rest looked up from reference TRBV5-1 and TRBJ2-5, is KAGVTQTPRYLIKTRGQQVTLSCSPISGHRSVSWYQQTPGQGLQFLFEYFSETQRNKGNFPGRFSGRQFSNSRSEMNVSTLELGDSALYLCASSLGGGSETQYFGPGTRLLVL.

The chain has TRBV13 and TRBJ2-7, with 11 bases aligning to TRBD2. Trimming took 5 bases from V and 1 from J; bases not matched to a gene: 4. The CDR3 is 15 residues long. Germline lookup yields CDR1 PRHDT and CDR2 FYEKMQ (reference sequence). CDR3 protein: CASSQRTSGSYEQYF. The CDR3 DNA reads as TGTGCCAGCAGCCAACGGACTAGCGGGTCCTACGAGCAGTACTTC.